Listed below are T cell receptor beta chains from one sample, sequenced in a study of T-cell reconstitution after alpha-beta-depleted transplantation in children. Via MiXCR, TCRdb re-called the PCR reads, giving one row per CDR3 protein. The repertoire includes 400,000 to 550,000 distinct CDR3 sequences, roughly 10% of them detected once, and 2% sits in the top ten. Sequenced here: PBMCs, sampled before TCRalphabeta/CD19-depleted stem cell transplant. The receptors here all came from a child aged 2-15 years with inherited bone marrow failure, due to receive a stem cell transplant. Each CDR3 is given with its conserved first and last residue. A D gene is named only where the DNA matches it firmly. Clone size, where shown, is once, few, many, or a class for clones that have expanded.

DNA	CDR3	D	size	V	J
TGTGCCAGCACCCCCTCGGGCGGGACCATGGATACGCAGTATTTT	CASTPSGGTMDTQYF	.	.	TRBV7-2	TRBJ2-3
TGTGCCAGCAGTTTACTAACACAGGGGAATTCACCCCTCCACTTT	CASSLLTQGNSPLHF	TRBD1	many	TRBV27	TRBJ1-6
TGTGCCAGCAGCGAACAGGGGAACAATCAGCCCCAGCATTTT	CASSEQGNNQPQHF	TRBD1	many	TRBV7-2	TRBJ1-5
TGTGCCAGCAGCGTAGGTGGACAGGACAGGTTCCACGAGCAGTACTTC	CASSVGGQDRFHEQYF	TRBD1	many	TRBV9	TRBJ2-7
TGCGCCAGCAGCCAAGATTCAGGGGTCCCGTTCAAGGAGTTCTTC	CASSQDSGVPFKEFF	.	many	TRBV4-3	TRBJ2-1
TGTGCCAGCAGCCTAAGGCAGACTGGGGCCAACGTCCTGACTTTC	CASSLRQTGANVLTF	.	.	TRBV7-9	TRBJ2-6
TGCAGTGCTAGAGATGGGCGGGAGAGCTCCTACAATGAGCAGTTCTTC	CSARDGRESSYNEQFF	TRBD2	many	TRBV20-1	TRBJ2-1
TGTGCCAGCAGCTTAGAGGATTGGAATGAGCAGTTCTTC	CASSLEDWNEQFF	.	many	TRBV11-2	TRBJ2-1
TGTGCCAGCAGCTTCCAGGGGATGAACACTGAAGCTTTCTTT	CASSFQGMNTEAFF	.	many	TRBV7-9	TRBJ1-1
TGTGCCAGCAGCCTTGTTTATGGACAGGGGTCTTCACCCCTCCACTTT	CASSLVYGQGSSPLHF	TRBD1	few	TRBV11-2	TRBJ1-6
TGCGCCAGCAGCCATGGGCTAGACTACGAGCAGTACTTC	CASSHGLDYEQYF	.	many	TRBV4-1	TRBJ2-7
TGCGCCAGCAGCGTCGGGACTGGGTCCTCCTACGAGCAGTACTTC	CASSVGTGSSYEQYF	.	many	TRBV5-1	TRBJ2-7
TGTGCCACCAGTGACTTCAGGGGGCGCGAGCAGTACTTC	CATSDFRGREQYF	TRBD1	many	TRBV24-1	TRBJ2-7
TGTGCCAGCACCGAATTGTATACTAGCGATACAGATACGCAGTATTTT	CASTELYTSDTDTQYF	TRBD2	.	TRBV7-9	TRBJ2-3
TGTGCCAGCAGCCCGAACCCCGGTGAGCAGTTCTTC	CASSPNPGEQFF	.	many	TRBV4-2	TRBJ2-1
TGTGCCAGCAGCCGGGACAGGGTGACTGAAGCTTTCTTT	CASSRDRVTEAFF	TRBD1	.	TRBV13	TRBJ1-1
TGCGCCAGCAGTGAAACTCCCGGCCCCCAGGAGGGGCGGACTGAAGCTTTCTTT	CASSETPGPQEGRTEAFF	.	many	TRBV23-1	TRBJ1-1
TGTGCCAGCGGCCCCGGACAGGGCTACAATGAGCAGTTCTTC	CASGPGQGYNEQFF	TRBD1	.	TRBV9	TRBJ2-1
TGTGCCAGCAGCCCGGGTTGGGACAGGGAAGAGACCCAGTACTTC	CASSPGWDREETQYF	TRBD1	many	TRBV5-6	TRBJ2-5
TGTGCCAGTAGTATGGTAGGCCGCTGGGGCTACACCTTC	CASSMVGRWGYTF	.	.	TRBV19	TRBJ1-2
TGTGCCAGCAGCCAAGAATGGCTCCCAGATACGCAGTATTTT	CASSQEWLPDTQYF	.	few	TRBV4-2	TRBJ2-3
TGCGCCAGCAGCCATGCAGGGGGCTTGAACACTGAAGCTTTCTTT	CASSHAGGLNTEAFF	TRBD1	many	TRBV4-3	TRBJ1-1
TGTGCCAGCAGTTTTAAGGGTCGGAGCACTGAAGCTTTCTTT	CASSFKGRSTEAFF	.	many	TRBV28	TRBJ1-1
TGTGCCAGCAGTTTAGCGATGGGGGAGACCCAGTACTTC	CASSLAMGETQYF	.	many	TRBV12-3/TRBV12-4	TRBJ2-5
TGTGCCAGCAGCCTTTTTACTTCTAAATTGGGCTACAATGAGCAGTTCTTC	CASSLFTSKLGYNEQFF	.	many	TRBV9	TRBJ2-1
TGTGCCAGCTCACCGCGACTAGCGGGAGGACCCCTCGGTGAGCAGTTCTTC	CASSPRLAGGPLGEQFF	TRBD2	few	TRBV18	TRBJ2-1
TGTGCCAGCAGCTCCCGCCTGAGACAGGGACCCTACGAGCAGTACTTC	CASSSRLRQGPYEQYF	TRBD1	.	TRBV5-5	TRBJ2-7